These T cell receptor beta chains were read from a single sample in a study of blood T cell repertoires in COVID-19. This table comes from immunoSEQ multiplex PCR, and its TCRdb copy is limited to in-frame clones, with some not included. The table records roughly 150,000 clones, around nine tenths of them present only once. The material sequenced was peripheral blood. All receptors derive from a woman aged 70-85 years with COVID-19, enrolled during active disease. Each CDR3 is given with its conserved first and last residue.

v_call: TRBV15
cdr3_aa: CATSLRDRGSYEQYF

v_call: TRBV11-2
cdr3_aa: CASSPLAGKNGYTF

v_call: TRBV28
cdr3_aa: CASRKLGRELRPQHF

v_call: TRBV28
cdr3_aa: CASSPRQGAGQETQYF

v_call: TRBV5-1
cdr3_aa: CASSSYSGGADTQYF

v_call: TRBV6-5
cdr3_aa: CASSYSTGQPQHF

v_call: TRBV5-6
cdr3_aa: CASSFSWTGTGELFF

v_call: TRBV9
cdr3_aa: CASSVTGGTEAFF

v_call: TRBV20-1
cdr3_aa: CSASLPFGTEETQYF

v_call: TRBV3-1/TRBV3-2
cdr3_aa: CASSRQGAGGYTF